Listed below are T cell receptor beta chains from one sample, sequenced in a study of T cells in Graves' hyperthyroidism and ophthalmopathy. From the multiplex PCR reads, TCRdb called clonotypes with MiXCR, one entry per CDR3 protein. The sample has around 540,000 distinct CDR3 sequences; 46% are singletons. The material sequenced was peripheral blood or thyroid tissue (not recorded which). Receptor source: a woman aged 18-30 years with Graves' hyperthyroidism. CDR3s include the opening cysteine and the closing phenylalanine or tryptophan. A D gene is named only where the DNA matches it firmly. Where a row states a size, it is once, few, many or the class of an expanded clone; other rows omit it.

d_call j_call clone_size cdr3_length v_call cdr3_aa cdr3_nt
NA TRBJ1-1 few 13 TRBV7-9 CASSLVMDTEAFF TGTGCCAGCAGCTTAGTCATGGACACTGAAGCTTTCTTT
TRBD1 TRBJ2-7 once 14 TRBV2 CASRDRGHHYEQYF TGTGCCAGCAGGGACAGGGGGCATCACTACGAGCAGTACTTC
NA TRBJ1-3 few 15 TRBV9 CASSARGVSGNTIYF TGTGCCAGCAGCGCCCGGGGGGTCTCTGGAAACACCATATATTTT
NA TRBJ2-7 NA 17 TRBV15 CATSRQKPEERRYEQYF TGTGCCACCAGCAGACAAAAACCCGAAGAGAGACGGTACGAGCAGTACTTC
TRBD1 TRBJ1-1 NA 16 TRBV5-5 CASSYRGQGGNTEAFF TGCGCCAGCAGCTACAGGGGACAGGGAGGGAACACTGAAGCTTTCTTT
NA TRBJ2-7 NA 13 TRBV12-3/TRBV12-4 CASSHIRGYEQYF TGTGCCAGCAGTCATATCCGAGGGTACGAGCAGTACTTC
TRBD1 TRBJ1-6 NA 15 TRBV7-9 CASSLGQGQNSPLHF TGTGCCAGCAGCCTTGGACAGGGACAAAATTCACCCCTCCACTTT
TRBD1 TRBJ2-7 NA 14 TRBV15 CATSSTQGAREQYF TGTGCCACCAGCAGTACTCAGGGGGCTCGGGAGCAGTACTTC
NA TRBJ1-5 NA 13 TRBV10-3 CAISSSGDQPQHF TGTGCCATCAGTTCCTCGGGGGACCAGCCCCAGCATTTT
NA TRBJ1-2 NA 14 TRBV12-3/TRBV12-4 CASTLYGGRYGYTF TGTGCCAGCACCCTCTATGGAGGGAGGTATGGCTACACCTTC
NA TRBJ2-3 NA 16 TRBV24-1 CAPLPWPGDRADTQYF TGTGCCCCCCTGCCCTGGCCGGGAGACCGTGCAGATACGCAGTATTTT
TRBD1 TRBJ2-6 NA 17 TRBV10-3 CAISESIFDRGKNVLTF TGTGCCATCAGTGAGTCAATATTCGACAGGGGGAAAAACGTCCTGACTTTC
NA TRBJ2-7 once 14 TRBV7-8 CASSLAGGGDEQYF TGTGCCAGCAGCTTAGCAGGAGGGGGCGATGAGCAGTACTTC
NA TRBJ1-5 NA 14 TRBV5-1 CASSLTGNDQPQHF TGCGCCAGCAGCTTGACAGGGAACGATCAGCCCCAGCATTTT
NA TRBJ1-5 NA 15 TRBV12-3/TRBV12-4 CASSLQVTGNQPQHF TGTGCCAGCAGTTTACAGGTTACCGGCAATCAGCCCCAGCATTTT
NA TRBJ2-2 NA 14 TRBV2 CASSDGTHTGELFF TGTGCCAGCAGTGATGGCACTCACACCGGGGAGCTGTTTTTT
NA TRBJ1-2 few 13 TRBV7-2 CASSPTGYYGYTF TGTGCCAGCAGCCCTACAGGGTACTATGGCTACACCTTC
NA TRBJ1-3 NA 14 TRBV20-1 CSARDRFSGNTIYF TGCAGTGCTAGAGACAGGTTCTCTGGAAACACCATATATTTT
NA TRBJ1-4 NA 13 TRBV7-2 CASSPEQGGKLFF TGTGCCAGCTCACCGGAACAGGGAGGAAAACTGTTTTTT
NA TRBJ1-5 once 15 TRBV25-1 CARVGQQPGNQPQHF TGTGCTAGAGTAGGACAGCAGCCGGGCAATCAGCCCCAGCATTTT
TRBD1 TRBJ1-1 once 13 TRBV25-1 CASRARGPTEAFF TGTGCCAGCAGAGCAAGGGGGCCTACTGAAGCTTTCTTT
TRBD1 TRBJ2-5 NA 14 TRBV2 CASSEQGAWETQYF TGTGCCAGCAGTGAACAGGGGGCGTGGGAGACCCAGTACTTC
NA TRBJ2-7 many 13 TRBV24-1 CATSDNGRYEQYF TGTGCCACCAGTGATAACGGACGGTACGAGCAGTACTTC
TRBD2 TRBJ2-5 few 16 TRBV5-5 CASSKRLAGVRETQYF TGTGCCAGCAGCAAGCGACTAGCGGGCGTTAGGGAGACCCAGTACTTC
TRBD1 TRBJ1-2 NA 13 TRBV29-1 CSVQRDRGKGYTF TGCAGCGTCCAACGGGACAGGGGAAAGGGCTACACCTTC
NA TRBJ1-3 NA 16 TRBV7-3 CASSPGSAFNGNTIYF TGTGCCAGCAGCCCTGGGTCGGCCTTCAATGGAAACACCATATATTTT
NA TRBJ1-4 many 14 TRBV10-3 CAISEGRGSEKLFF TGTGCCATCAGTGAAGGCAGGGGCAGTGAAAAACTGTTTTTT
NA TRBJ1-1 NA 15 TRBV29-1 CSVGVWEREDTEAFF TGCAGCGTTGGAGTCTGGGAACGTGAGGACACTGAAGCTTTCTTT
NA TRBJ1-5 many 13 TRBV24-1 CATSDFGDQPQHF TGTGCCACCAGTGATTTCGGGGATCAGCCCCAGCATTTT
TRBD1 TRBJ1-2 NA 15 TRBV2 CAIVSLGQANYGYTF TGTGCCATAGTTAGCCTTGGACAGGCTAACTATGGCTACACCTTC
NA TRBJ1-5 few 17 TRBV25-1 CASSEGWQGGIGQPQHF TGTGCCAGCAGTGAAGGGTGGCAGGGAGGAATCGGTCAGCCCCAGCATTTT
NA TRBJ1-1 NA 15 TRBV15 CATSSYSRENTEAFF TGTGCCACCAGCAGTTACTCGAGGGAGAACACTGAAGCTTTCTTT
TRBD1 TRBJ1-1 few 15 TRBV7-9 CASSLARGGNTEAFF TGTGCCAGCAGCTTGGCCAGGGGGGGGAACACTGAAGCTTTCTTT
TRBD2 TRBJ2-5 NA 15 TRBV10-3 CATSPLAGGRETQYF TGTGCCACCAGTCCTCTAGCGGGAGGTCGGGAGACCCAGTACTTC
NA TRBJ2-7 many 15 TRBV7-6 CASSPGGGSSYEQYF TGTGCCAGCAGCCCTGGAGGGGGCAGCTCCTACGAGCAGTACTTC
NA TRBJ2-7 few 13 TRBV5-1 CASSRRGSYEQYF TGCGCCAGCAGCCGCAGGGGCTCCTACGAGCAGTACTTC
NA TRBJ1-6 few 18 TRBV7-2 CASSLALAGSSYNSPLHF TGTGCCAGCAGCTTAGCGCTGGCCGGCAGCTCCTATAATTCACCCCTCCACTTT
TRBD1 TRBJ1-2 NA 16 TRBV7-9 CASSLRDSDGGYGYTF TGTGCCAGCAGCCTCCGGGACAGCGACGGCGGCTATGGCTACACCTTC
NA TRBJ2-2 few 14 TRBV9 CASSVLQGAGELFF TGTGCCAGCAGCGTACTTCAGGGAGCTGGGGAGCTGTTTTTT
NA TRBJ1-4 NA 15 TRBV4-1 CASSQERGTTEKLFF TGCGCCAGCAGCCAAGAAAGGGGCACAACTGAAAAACTGTTTTTT
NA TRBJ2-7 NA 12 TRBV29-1 CSVEVRGDEQYF TGCAGCGTTGAGGTCAGGGGGGACGAGCAGTACTTC
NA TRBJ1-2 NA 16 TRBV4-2 CASSPGRGLSNYGYTF TGTGCCAGCAGCCCGGGCCGCGGCCTTTCTAACTATGGCTACACCTTC
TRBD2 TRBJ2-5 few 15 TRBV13 CASSLRREGQETQYF TGTGCCAGCAGCTTACGGCGGGAGGGCCAAGAGACCCAGTACTTC
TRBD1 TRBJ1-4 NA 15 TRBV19 CASRIPGQANEKLFF TGTGCCAGTAGGATCCCGGGACAGGCTAATGAAAAACTGTTTTTT
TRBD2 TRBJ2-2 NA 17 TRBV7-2 CASSLVGGSGTPGELFF TGTGCCAGCAGCTTAGTTGGTGGGAGCGGGACCCCCGGGGAGCTGTTTTTT
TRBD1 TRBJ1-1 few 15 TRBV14 CASSQDRDRGFEAFF TGTGCCAGCAGCCAAGATCGGGACAGGGGCTTTGAAGCTTTCTTT
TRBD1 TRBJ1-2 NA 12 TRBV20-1 CSAGTGGLGYTF TGCAGTGCCGGGACAGGGGGCCTTGGCTACACCTTC
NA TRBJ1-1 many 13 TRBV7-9 CATSDITNTEAFF TGTGCCACCTCGGACATCACGAACACTGAAGCTTTCTTT
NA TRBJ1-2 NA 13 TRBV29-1 CSARDDPVGGYTF TGCAGTGCTAGAGATGACCCAGTGGGTGGCTACACCTTC
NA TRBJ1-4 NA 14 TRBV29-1 CSARVRTTNEKLFF TGCAGCGCCAGGGTGAGGACAACTAATGAAAAACTGTTTTTT
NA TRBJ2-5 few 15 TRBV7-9 CASSLGLEGGETQYF TGTGCCAGCAGCCTAGGACTAGAGGGGGGAGAGACCCAGTACTTC
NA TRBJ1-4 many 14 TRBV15 CATSSQGSSEKLFF TGTGCCACCAGCTCACAGGGATCGAGTGAAAAACTGTTTTTT
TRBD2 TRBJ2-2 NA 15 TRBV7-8 CASSAAGGPSGELFF TGTGCCAGCAGCGCGGCGGGAGGGCCCTCCGGGGAGCTGTTTTTT
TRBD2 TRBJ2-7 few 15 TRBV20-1 CSARDSSGSSYEQYF TGCAGTGCTAGAGACTCTAGCGGGTCTTCCTACGAGCAGTACTTC
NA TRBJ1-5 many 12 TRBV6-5 CASGTGPQPQHF TGTGCCAGCGGTACGGGGCCCCAGCCCCAGCATTTT
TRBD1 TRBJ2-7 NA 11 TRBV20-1 CSAGTGYEQYF TGCAGTGCGGGGACAGGGTACGAGCAGTACTTC
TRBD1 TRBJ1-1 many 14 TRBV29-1 CSVDQHTGASEAFF TGCAGCGTTGACCAACATACAGGGGCGTCTGAAGCTTTCTTT